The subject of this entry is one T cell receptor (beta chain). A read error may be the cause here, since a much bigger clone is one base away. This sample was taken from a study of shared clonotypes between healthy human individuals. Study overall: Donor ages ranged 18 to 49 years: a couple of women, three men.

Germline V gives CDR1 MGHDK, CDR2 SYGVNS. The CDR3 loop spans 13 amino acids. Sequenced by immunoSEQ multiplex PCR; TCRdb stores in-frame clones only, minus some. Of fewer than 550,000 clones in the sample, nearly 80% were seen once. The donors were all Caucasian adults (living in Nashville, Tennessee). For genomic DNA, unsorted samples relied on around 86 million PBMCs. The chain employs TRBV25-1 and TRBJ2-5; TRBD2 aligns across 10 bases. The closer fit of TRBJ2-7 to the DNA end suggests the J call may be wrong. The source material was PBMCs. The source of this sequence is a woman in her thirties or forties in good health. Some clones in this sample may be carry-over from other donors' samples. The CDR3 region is CASSRTSGYEQYF. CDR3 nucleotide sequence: TGTGCCAGCAGTCGGACTAGCGGCTACGAGCAGTACTTC.